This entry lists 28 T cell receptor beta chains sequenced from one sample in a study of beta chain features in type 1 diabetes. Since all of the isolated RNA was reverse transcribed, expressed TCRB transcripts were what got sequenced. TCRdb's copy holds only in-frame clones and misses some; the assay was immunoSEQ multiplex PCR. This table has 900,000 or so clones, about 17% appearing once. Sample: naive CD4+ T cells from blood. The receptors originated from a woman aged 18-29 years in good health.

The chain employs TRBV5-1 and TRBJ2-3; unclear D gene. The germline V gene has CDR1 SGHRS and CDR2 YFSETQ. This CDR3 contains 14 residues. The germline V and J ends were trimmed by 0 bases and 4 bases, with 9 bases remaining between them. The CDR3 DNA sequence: TGCGCCAGCAGCTTGGCCCCAGCCTCAGATACGCAGTATTTT. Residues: CASSLAPASDTQYF.

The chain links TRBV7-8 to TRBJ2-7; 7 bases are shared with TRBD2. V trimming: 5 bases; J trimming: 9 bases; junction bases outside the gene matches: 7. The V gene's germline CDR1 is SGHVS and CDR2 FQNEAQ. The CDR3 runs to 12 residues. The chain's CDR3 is CASSPTGGSQYF. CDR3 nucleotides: TGTGCCAGCAGCCCGACGGGGGGATCGCAGTACTTC.

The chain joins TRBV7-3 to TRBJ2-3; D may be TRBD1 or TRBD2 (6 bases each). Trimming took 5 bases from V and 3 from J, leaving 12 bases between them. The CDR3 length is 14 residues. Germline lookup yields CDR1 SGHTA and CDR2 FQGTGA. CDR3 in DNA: TGTGCCAGCAGCCCCACGGGGGCGACAGATACGCAGTATTTT. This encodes CASSPTGATDTQYF.

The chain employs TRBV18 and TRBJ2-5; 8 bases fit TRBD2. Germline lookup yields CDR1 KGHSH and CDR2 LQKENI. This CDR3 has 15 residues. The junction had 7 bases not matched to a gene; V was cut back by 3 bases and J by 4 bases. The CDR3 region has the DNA TGTGCCAGCTCACCCCCAGCGGGGGAGCGAGAGACCCAGTACTTC. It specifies CASSPPAGERETQYF.

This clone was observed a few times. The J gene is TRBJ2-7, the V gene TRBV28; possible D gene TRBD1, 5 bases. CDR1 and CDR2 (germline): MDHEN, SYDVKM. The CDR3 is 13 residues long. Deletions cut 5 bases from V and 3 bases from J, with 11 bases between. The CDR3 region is CASSPDSHYEQYF. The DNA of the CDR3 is TGTGCCAGCAGTCCCGACAGTCACTACGAGCAGTACTTC.

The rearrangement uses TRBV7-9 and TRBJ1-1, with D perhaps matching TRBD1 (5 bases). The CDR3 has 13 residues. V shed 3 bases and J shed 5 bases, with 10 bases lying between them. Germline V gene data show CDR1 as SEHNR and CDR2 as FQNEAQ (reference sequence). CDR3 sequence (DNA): TGTGCCAGCAGCTTTGACAGACTGACTGAAGCTTTCTTT. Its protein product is CASSFDRLTEAFF.

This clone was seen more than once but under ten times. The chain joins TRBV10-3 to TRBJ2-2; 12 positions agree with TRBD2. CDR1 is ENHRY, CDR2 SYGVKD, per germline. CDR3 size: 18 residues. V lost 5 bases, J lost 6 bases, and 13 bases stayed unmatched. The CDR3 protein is CAISRRRTSGTVPGELFF. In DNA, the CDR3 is TGTGCCATCAGTCGACGGAGGACTAGCGGGACGGTTCCCGGGGAGCTGTTTTTT.

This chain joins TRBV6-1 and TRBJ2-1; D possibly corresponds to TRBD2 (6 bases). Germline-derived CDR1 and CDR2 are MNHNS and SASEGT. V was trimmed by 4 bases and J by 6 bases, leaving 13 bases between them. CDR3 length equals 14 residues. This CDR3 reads CASSGQSGGNEQFF. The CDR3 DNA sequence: TGTGCCAGCAGTGGTCAGTCCGGGGGCAATGAGCAGTTCTTC.

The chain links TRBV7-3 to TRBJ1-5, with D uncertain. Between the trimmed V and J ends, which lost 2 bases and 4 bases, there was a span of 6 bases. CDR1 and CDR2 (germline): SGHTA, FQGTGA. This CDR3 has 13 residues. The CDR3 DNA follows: TGTGCCAGCAGCTTAGCAAGGAATCAGCCCCAGCATTTT. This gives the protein CASSLARNQPQHF.

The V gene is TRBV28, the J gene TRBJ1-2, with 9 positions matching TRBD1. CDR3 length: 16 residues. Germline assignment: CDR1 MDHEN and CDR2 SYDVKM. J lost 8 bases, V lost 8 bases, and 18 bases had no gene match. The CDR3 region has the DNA TGTGCCAGCGGGGGGGATCCGGGACAGGGAGTTAAGGGCTACACCTTC. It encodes CASGGDPGQGVKGYTF.

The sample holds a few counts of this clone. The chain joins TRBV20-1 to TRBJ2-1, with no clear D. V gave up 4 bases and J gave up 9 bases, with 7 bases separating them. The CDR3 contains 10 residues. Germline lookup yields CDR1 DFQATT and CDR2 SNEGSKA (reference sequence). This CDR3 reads CSATLGEQFF. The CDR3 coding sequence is TGCAGTGCTACTCTTGGTGAGCAGTTCTTC.

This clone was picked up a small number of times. CDR3 nucleotides: TGTGCCAGCAGCCAAACGACTGGCCGGCCGCAGTATTTT. Its translation is CASSQTTGRPQYF. J is TRBJ2-3 and V is TRBV7-9, with D hard to call. Deletions cut 5 bases from V and 10 bases from J, with 16 bases between. Germline CDR1 is SEHNR and CDR2 is FQNEAQ (reference sequence). This CDR3 is 13 amino acids long. The whole variable domain, remainder taken from reference TRBV7-9 and TRBJ2-3, is DTGVSQNPRHKITKRGQNVTFRCDPISEHNRLYWYRQTLGQGPEFLTYFQNEAQLEKSRLLSDRFSAERPKGSFSTLEIQRTEQGDSAMYLCASSQTTGRPQYFGPGTRLTVL.

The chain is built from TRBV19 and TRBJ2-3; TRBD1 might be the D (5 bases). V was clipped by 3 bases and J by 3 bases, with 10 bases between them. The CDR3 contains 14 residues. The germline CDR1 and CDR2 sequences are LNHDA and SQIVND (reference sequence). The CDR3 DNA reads TGTGCCAGTAGTATGGCCAGGGCGACAGATACGCAGTATTTT. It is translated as CASSMARATDTQYF.

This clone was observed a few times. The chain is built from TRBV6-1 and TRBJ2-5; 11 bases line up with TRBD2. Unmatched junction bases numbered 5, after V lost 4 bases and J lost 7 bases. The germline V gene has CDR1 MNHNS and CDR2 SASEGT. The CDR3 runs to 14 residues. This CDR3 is CASSVLAGVGTQYF. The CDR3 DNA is TGTGCCAGCAGTGTACTAGCGGGGGTTGGGACCCAGTACTTC.

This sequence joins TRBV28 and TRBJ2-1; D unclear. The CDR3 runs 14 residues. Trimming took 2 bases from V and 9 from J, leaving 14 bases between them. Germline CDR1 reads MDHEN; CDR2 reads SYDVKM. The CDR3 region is CASSLAQERGEQFF. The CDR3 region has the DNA TGTGCCAGCAGTTTAGCCCAGGAACGAGGTGAGCAGTTCTTC.

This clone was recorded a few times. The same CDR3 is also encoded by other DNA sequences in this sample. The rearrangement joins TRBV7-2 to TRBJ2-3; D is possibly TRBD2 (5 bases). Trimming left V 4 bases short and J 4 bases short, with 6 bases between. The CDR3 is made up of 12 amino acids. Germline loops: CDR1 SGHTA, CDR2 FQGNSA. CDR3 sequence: CASSSGADTQYF. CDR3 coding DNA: TGTGCCAGCAGCTCCGGGGCAGATACGCAGTATTTT.

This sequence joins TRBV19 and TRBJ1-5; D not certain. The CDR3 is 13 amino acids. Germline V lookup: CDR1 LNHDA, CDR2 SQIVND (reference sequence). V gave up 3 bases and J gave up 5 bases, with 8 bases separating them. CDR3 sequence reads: CASSMLGYQPQHF. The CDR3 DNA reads TGTGCCAGTAGTATGTTGGGGTATCAGCCCCAGCATTTT.

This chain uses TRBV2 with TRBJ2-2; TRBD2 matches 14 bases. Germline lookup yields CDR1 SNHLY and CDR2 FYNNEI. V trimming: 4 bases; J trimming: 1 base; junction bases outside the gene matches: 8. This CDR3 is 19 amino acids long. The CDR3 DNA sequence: TGTGCCAGCAGTGGGATGGGACTAGCGGGAGAGGTGAACACCGGGGAGCTGTTTTTT. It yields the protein CASSGMGLAGEVNTGELFF.

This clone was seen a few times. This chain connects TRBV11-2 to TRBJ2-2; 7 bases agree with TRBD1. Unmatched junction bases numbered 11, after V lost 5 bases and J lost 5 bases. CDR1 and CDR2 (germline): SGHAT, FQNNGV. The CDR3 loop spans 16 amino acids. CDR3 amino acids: CASSERDSYNTGELFF. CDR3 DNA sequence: TGTGCCAGCAGCGAAAGGGACAGCTATAATACCGGGGAGCTGTTTTTT.

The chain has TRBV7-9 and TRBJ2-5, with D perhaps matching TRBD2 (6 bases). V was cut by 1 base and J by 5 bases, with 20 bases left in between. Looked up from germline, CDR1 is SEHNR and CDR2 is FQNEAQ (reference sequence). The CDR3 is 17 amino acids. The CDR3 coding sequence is TGTGCCAGCAGCTTAGACTCCCGACTAGTAGTTAGGGAGACCCAGTACTTC. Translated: CASSLDSRLVVRETQYF.

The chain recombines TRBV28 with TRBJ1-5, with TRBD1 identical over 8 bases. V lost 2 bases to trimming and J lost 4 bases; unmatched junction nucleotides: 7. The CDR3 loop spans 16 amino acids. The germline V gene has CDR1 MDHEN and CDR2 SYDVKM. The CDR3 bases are TGTGCCAGCAGTTTACTGTTCGACAGGGGTAATCAGCCCCAGCATTTT. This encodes CASSLLFDRGNQPQHF.

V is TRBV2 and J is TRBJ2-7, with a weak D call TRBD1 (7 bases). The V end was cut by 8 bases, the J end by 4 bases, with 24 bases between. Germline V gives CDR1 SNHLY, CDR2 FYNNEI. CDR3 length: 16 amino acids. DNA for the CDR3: TGTGCCAGCGGGGGACAGAGGGAGGTCGGCGGATACGAGCAGTACTTC. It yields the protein CASGGQREVGGYEQYF. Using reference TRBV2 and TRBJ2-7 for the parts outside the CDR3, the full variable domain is EPEVTQTPSHQVTQMGQEVILRCVPISNHLYFYWYRQILGQKVEFLVSFYNNEISEKSEIFDDQFSVERPDGSNFTLKIRSTKLEDSAMYFCASGGQREVGGYEQYFGPGTRLTVT.

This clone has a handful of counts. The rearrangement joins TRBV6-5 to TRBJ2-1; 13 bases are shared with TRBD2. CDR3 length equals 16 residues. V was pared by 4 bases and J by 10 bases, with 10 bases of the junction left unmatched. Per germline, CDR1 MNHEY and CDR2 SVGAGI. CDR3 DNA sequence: TGTGCCAGCAGTTCCGGACTAGCGGGAGCACATAGGGAGCAGTTCTTC. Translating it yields CASSSGLAGAHREQFF.

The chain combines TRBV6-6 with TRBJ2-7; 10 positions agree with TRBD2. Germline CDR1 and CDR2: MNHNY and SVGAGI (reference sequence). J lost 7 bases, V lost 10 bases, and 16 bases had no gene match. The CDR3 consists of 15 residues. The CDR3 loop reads CATRAVAGGLGEQYF. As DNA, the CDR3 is TGTGCCACTAGGGCTGTAGCGGGAGGTTTGGGAGAGCAGTACTTC.

CDR3 residues: CASSRQYTDTQYF. The CDR3 DNA sequence: TGTGCCAGCAGCCGACAGTACACAGATACGCAGTATTTT. The chain uses TRBV5-6 and TRBJ2-3; TRBD1 is a possible D gene (5 bases). The CDR3 has 13 residues. Germline CDR1 is SGHDT and CDR2 is YYEEEE. Trimming pared 4 bases from V and 2 bases from J, leaving 8 bases between.

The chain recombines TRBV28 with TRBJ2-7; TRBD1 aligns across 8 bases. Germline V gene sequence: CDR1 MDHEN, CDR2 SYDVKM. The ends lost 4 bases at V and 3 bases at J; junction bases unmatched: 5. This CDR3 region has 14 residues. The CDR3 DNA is TGTGCCAGCAGTTCCAGACAGGGGAACTACGAGCAGTACTTC. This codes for CASSSRQGNYEQYF. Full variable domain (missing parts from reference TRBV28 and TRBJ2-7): DVKVTQSSRYLVKRTGEKVFLECVQDMDHENMFWYRQDPGLGLRLIYFSYDVKMKEKGDIPEGYSVSREKKERFSLILESASTNQTSMYLCASSSRQGNYEQYFGPGTRLTVT.

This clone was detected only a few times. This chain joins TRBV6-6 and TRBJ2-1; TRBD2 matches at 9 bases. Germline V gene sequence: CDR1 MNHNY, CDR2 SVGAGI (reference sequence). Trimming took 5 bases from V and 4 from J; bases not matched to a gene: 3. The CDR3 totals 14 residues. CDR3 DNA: TGTGCCAGCAGTCGGACTAGCGCATACAATGAGCAGTTCTTC. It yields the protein CASSRTSAYNEQFF.

The CDR3 region is CASSEGQLYEQYF. CDR3 DNA sequence: TGTGCCAGCAGTGAGGGACAGCTCTACGAGCAGTACTTC. The V and J genes are TRBV6-1 and TRBJ2-7; 7 bases agree with TRBD1. Germline CDR1 reads MNHNS; CDR2 reads SASEGT. The CDR3 consists of 13 residues. The V and J ends lost 3 bases and 3 bases, in that order; junction bases with no gene match: 2.